This T cell receptor (beta chain) stems from a study of metastatic and nonmetastatic thyroid tumors. MiXCR reprocessed the PCR reads for TCRdb. The sample lists tens of thousands of clones, 20% to 25% occurring once. No treatment had been given to any patient before thyroid surgery. V shed 4 bases and J shed 2 bases, with 9 bases lying between them. The CDR3 loop spans 14 amino acids. Looked up from germline, CDR1 is MGHDK and CDR2 is SYGVNS. The chain uses TRBV25-1 and TRBJ1-5, with no clear D. Material: tumor tissue. The receptor was derived from a female donor with papillary thyroid cancer or a benign thyroid nodule (not recorded which). Some clones in this sample may be carry-over from other donors' samples. Here the CDR3 DNA reads TGTGCCAGCAGTGGAGGGTTAGGCAATCAGCCCCAGCATTTT. Its protein is CASSGGLGNQPQHF.